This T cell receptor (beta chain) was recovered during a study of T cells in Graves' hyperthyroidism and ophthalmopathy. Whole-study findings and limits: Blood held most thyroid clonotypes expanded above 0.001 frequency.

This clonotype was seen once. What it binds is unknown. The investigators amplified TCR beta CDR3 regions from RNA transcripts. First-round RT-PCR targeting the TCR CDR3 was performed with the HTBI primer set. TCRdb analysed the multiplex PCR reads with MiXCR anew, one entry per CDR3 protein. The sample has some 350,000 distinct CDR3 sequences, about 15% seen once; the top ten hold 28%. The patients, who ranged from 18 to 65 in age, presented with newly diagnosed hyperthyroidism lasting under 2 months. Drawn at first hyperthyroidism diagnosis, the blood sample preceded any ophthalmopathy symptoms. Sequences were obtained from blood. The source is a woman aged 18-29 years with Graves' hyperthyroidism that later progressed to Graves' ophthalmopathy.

CDR3 DNA sequence: TGTGCCAGCAGTTTAGCGGGGAACGGTATTAATGAGCAGTTCTTC. Amino acids: CASSLAGNGINEQFF. The rearrangement links TRBV28 to TRBJ2-1; TRBD2 might be the D (6 bases). The V end lost 2 bases, the J end lost 7 bases, and 15 bases lay between the germline ends. CDR1 MDHEN and CDR2 SYDVKM come from the germline V gene. There are 15 residues in the CDR3.